The entry that follows covers one TCR beta chain sequence. The antigen is unknown. This sample was taken from a study of cytomegalovirus exposure and HLA in healthy donors. Study-wide results and limits: A prior analysis recorded that most TCR beta V segments were productive about 87% or about 30% of the time. In vitro work confirmed that a few CMV-associated chains recognize CMV antigens.

Healthy individuals who donated bone marrow served as the donors. 13 Jbeta primers and 60 Vbeta primers were used for the PCR. This table comes from immunoSEQ multiplex PCR, and its TCRdb copy is limited to in-frame clones, with some not included. The sample carries about 210,000 clones, around 76% recorded once. With 6 bases removed from V and 6 bases from J, the gap between germline ends came to 17 bases. This CDR3 has 14 residues. Per germline, CDR1 SQVTM and CDR2 ANQGSEA. V usage is TRBV29-1 and J usage is TRBJ2-2; D perhaps matches TRBD2 (5 bases). The clonotype comes from a man aged 35 to 55 in good health and CMV-seropositive. The sequenced sample consisted of PBMCs. The CDR3 sequence: CSVQNPSSAGELFF. The CDR3 DNA reads as TGCAGCGTCCAAAACCCTAGCAGCGCCGGGGAGCTGTTTTTT.